The 15 T cell receptor beta chains listed next were all sequenced from one sample in a study of cytomegalovirus exposure and HLA in healthy donors. PCR involved 60 Vbeta and 13 Jbeta primers. The method was immunoSEQ multiplex PCR; TCRdb's version includes in-frame clones alone and lacks a portion of them. This repertoire includes more than 100,000 clones. The sample comprised PBMCs. The receptors were sampled from a young man in good health and CMV-seronegative.

The gene calls are TRBV29-1 and TRBJ2-7; 7 bases map to TRBD1. Germline V gene data show CDR1 as SQVTM and CDR2 as ANQGSEA. CDR3 size: 12 residues. The V gene end was trimmed by 7 bases and the J gene end by 2 bases; junction bases not matched to a gene: 5. The CDR3 is CSALTGPYEQYF. The CDR3 DNA reads as TGCAGCGCCTTGACAGGGCCCTACGAGCAGTACTTC.

This chain joins TRBV5-6 and TRBJ2-5, with 7 nucleotides matching TRBD2. Germline V gives CDR1 SGHDT, CDR2 YYEEEE. This CDR3 contains 14 residues. V shed 4 bases and J 4 bases; nucleotides not matched to a gene: 7. The CDR3 DNA reads TGTGCCAGCAGCAGTCGGGGGGTGGCAGAGACCCAGTACTTC. This encodes CASSSRGVAETQYF.

V usage is TRBV18 and J usage is TRBJ2-5; 11 positions agree with TRBD2. Trimming cost V 3 bases and J 5 bases; bases outside gene matches: 8. This CDR3 is 16 amino acids long. CDR1 is KGHSH, CDR2 LQKENI, per germline. CDR3 residues: CASSPRASGRSETQYF. CDR3 DNA: TGTGCCAGCTCACCCCGAGCTAGCGGGAGGAGCGAGACCCAGTACTTC.

The rearrangement uses TRBV5-4 and TRBJ1-1; unclear D gene. Trimming took 2 bases from V and 14 from J, leaving 13 bases between them. This CDR3 contains 11 residues. Germline V gene data show CDR1 as SGHNT and CDR2 as YYREEE (reference sequence). DNA of the CDR3: TGTGCCAGCAGCTTAGGTCGGGAGAGGTTCTTT. It specifies CASSLGRERFF.

The DNA for the CDR3 is TGTGCCAGCAGTGAACCGGGACTAGCGGGGGGCCCTGCTAGCACAGATACGCAGTATTTT. This translates into CASSEPGLAGGPASTDTQYF. The chain recombines TRBV6-4 with TRBJ2-3; TRBD2 aligns across 15 bases. There are 20 residues in the CDR3. V lost 3 bases and J lost 0; bases outside the gene matches: 10. CDR1 is MRHNA and CDR2 is SNTAGT in the germline V gene.

V and J are TRBV28 and TRBJ2-7, with 14 bases identical to TRBD2. Germline loops: CDR1 MDHEN, CDR2 SYDVKM. The CDR3 spans 17 residues. The ends lost 4 bases at V and 8 bases at J; junction bases unmatched: 13. CDR3 bases: TGTGCCAGCAGTTCTCCGGGACTAGCGGGGGTCCCCTCCAAGCAGTACTTC. Protein product: CASSSPGLAGVPSKQYF.

The chain recombines TRBV7-2 with TRBJ1-6; no firm D call. Germline loops: CDR1 SGHTA, CDR2 FQGNSA. V gave up 5 bases and J gave up 7 bases, with 12 bases separating them. The CDR3 covers 14 residues. CDR3 residues: CASSPLTSNSPLHF. The CDR3 DNA reads TGTGCCAGCAGCCCCCTAACCTCGAATTCACCCCTCCACTTT.

The chain has TRBV6-1 and TRBJ1-6, with 9 bases aligning to TRBD1. From germline, CDR1 is MNHNS and CDR2 SASEGT. The CDR3 extends over 18 amino acids. Trimming at V came to 0 bases and at J to 4 bases, leaving 7 bases not matched to a gene. CDR3 coding DNA: TGTGCCAGCAGTGAAGCCTCCGGGACAGGGATTTATAATTCACCCCTCCACTTT. Translating it yields CASSEASGTGIYNSPLHF.

This chain joins TRBV7-2 and TRBJ1-4; no firm D call. The CDR3 spans 15 residues. Germline-derived CDR1 and CDR2 are SGHTA and FQGNSA. V was shortened by 3 bases and J by 4 bases, with 12 bases between the two germline ends. CDR3 residues: CASSFRDGLNEKLFF. The CDR3 nucleotides are TGTGCCAGCAGCTTCCGGGATGGGCTTAATGAAAAACTGTTTTTT. Drawing the rest from reference TRBV7-2 and TRBJ1-4, the complete variable domain is GAGVSQSPSNKVTEKGKDVELRCDPISGHTALYWYRQSLGQGLEFLIYFQGNSAPDKSGLPSDRFSAERTGGSVSTLTIQRTQQEDSAVYLCASSFRDGLNEKLFFGSGTQLSVL.

The chain recombines TRBV7-2 with TRBJ2-6; D is possibly TRBD1 (5 bases). Germline V CDR1 and CDR2: SGHTA, FQGNSA. V lost 2 bases, J lost 1 base, and 6 bases lay in between. The CDR3 is made up of 15 amino acids. The CDR3 here is CASSLRGSGANVLTF. Written as DNA, the CDR3 is TGTGCCAGCAGCTTAAGGGGATCTGGGGCCAACGTCCTGACTTTC.

This chain links TRBV12-5 with TRBJ2-2; tentative D call: TRBD2 (6 bases). The CDR3 spans 15 residues. V lost 6 bases and J 5 bases, leaving 16 bases between the germline ends. The germline V gene encodes CDR1 LGHNT and CDR2 FRNRAP. For the CDR3, the DNA is TGTGCTAGTGGCCCGCGCTGGAGGGTTACCGGGGAGCTGTTTTTT. Its translation: CASGPRWRVTGELFF.

V usage is TRBV19 and J usage is TRBJ1-1; weak D call: TRBD1 (5 bases). The CDR3 loop spans 13 amino acids. Trimming left V 3 bases short and J 7 bases short, with 12 bases between. Germline CDR1 LNHDA, CDR2 SQIVND (reference sequence). This CDR3 reads CASSIRGIREAFF. In nucleotides, the CDR3 is TGTGCCAGTAGTATTCGGGGGATTCGTGAAGCTTTCTTT. The variable domain in full, with the rest retrieved from reference TRBV19 and TRBJ1-1, is DGGITQSPKYLFRKEGQNVTLSCEQNLNHDAMYWYRQDPGQGLRLIYYSQIVNDFQKGDIAEGYSVSREKKESFPLTVTSAQKNPTAFYLCASSIRGIREAFFGQGTRLTVV.

The gene calls are TRBV15 and TRBJ1-5, with 7 nucleotides matching TRBD1. J gave up 4 bases and V 2 bases, and 2 bases lay outside the gene matches. The CDR3 spans 14 residues. Germline CDR1 and CDR2: LNHNV and YYDKDF (reference sequence). The CDR3 sequence: CATSRRQGNQPQHF. CDR3 coding DNA: TGTGCCACCAGCAGACGACAGGGTAATCAGCCCCAGCATTTT. Complete variable domain (other parts from reference TRBV15 and TRBJ1-5): DAMVIQNPRYQVTQFGKPVTLSCSQTLNHNVMYWYQQKSSQAPKLLFHYYDKDFNNEADTPDNFQSRRPNTSFCFLDIRSPGLGDTAMYLCATSRRQGNQPQHFGDGTRLSIL.

The gene calls are TRBV15 and TRBJ2-3; no reliable D call. Trimming removed 3 bases at V and 0 bases at J, with 7 bases between. This CDR3 comprises 14 residues. Germline V CDR1 and CDR2: LNHNV, YYDKDF (reference sequence). The CDR3 protein is CATSSGFSTDTQYF. The CDR3 DNA follows: TGTGCCACCAGCAGTGGCTTTAGCACAGATACGCAGTATTTT.

Concerning this clone itself: An end of the junction does not agree with germline; a read error may underlie this. The chain joins TRBV7-7 to TRBJ1-3; 7 bases agree with TRBD1. The CDR3 length is 14 residues. CDR1 is SSHAT and CDR2 is FNYEAQ in the germline V gene (reference sequence). CDR3 region: CASSLGGEGDTIYF. The CDR3, as DNA: TGTGCTAGCAGCTTAGGGGGCGAAGGGGACACCATATATTTT. Filled out from reference TRBV7-7 and TRBJ1-3, the complete variable domain reads GAGVSQSPRYKVTKRGQDVTLRCDPISSHATLYWYQQALGQGPEFLTYFNYEAQPDKSGLPSDRFSAERPEGSISTLTIQRTEQRDSAMYRCASSLGGEGDTIYFGEGSWLTVV.